This is a list of T cell receptor beta chains from one sample in a study of shared clonotypes between healthy human individuals. The method was immunoSEQ multiplex PCR; TCRdb's version includes in-frame clones alone and lacks a portion of them. The repertoire holds some 2.1 million clones, with over 85% as singletons. Sequencing used naive CD4+ T cells sorted from blood. These receptors all stem from a man in his late teens or twenties in good health. The CDR3 runs from the conserved cysteine through the conserved F or W. D genes are given only for firm matches. The size field is filled for only some rows; it gives once, few, many or a size class.

D gene	clone size	V gene	J gene	CDR3 protein	CDR3 DNA
TRBD1	.	TRBV2	TRBJ2-3	CASRVTGGKDTQYF	TGTGCCAGCAGGGTGACAGGGGGCAAAGATACGCAGTATTTT
TRBD1	.	TRBV14	TRBJ2-5	CASSPRTGSRETQYF	TGTGCCAGCAGCCCCCGGACAGGGTCCCGAGAGACCCAGTACTTC
TRBD2	.	TRBV9	TRBJ2-3	CASSAVGAGVSDTQYF	TGTGCCAGCAGCGCCGTAGGGGCGGGAGTATCAGATACGCAGTATTTT
.	.	TRBV15	TRBJ1-2	CATSRVGGSYGYTF	TGTGCCACCAGCAGAGTCGGGGGGTCCTATGGCTACACCTTC
.	once	TRBV2	TRBJ1-1	CASSEKIFSSDTEAFF	TGTGCCAGCAGTGAAAAGATTTTCTCTTCGGACACTGAAGCTTTCTTT
.	.	TRBV18	TRBJ2-3	CASSPTGGAQYF	TGTGCCAGCTCACCTACAGGCGGCGCGCAGTATTTT
TRBD1	.	TRBV7-9	TRBJ1-2	CASSLDRRSYTF	TGTGCCAGCAGCTTGGACAGGAGAAGCTACACCTTC
.	.	TRBV4-3	TRBJ2-3	CASSQDSNPQYTDTQYF	TGCGCCAGCAGCCAAGATTCCAACCCACAATACACAGATACGCAGTATTTT
.	few	TRBV5-1	TRBJ2-2	CASSLSRNGELFF	TGCGCCAGCAGCTTGTCTAGGAACGGGGAGCTGTTTTTT
.	.	TRBV29-1	TRBJ2-7	CSVAPMRDGGEQYF	TGCAGCGTTGCCCCCATGCGGGATGGGGGCGAGCAGTACTTC
TRBD2	.	TRBV27	TRBJ2-1	CASSLGTSGSNEQFF	TGTGCCAGCAGTTTAGGGACTAGCGGGAGCAATGAGCAGTTCTTC
TRBD1	.	TRBV30	TRBJ1-4	CAWSVGSGTGAGKLFF	TGTGCCTGGAGTGTAGGTTCTGGGACAGGGGCCGGAAAACTGTTTTTT
.	.	TRBV30	TRBJ1-4	CAWSLTGEKLFF	TGTGCCTGGAGTCTGACCGGGGAAAAACTGTTTTTT
.	.	TRBV12-5	TRBJ1-2	CASGGPSSDYGYTF	TGTGCTAGTGGGGGGCCCTCCTCTGACTATGGCTACACCTTC
.	.	TRBV10-3	TRBJ1-2	CAPHGGAYGYTF	TGTGCCCCCCATGGGGGCGCCTATGGCTACACCTTC
TRBD2	.	TRBV18	TRBJ2-3	CASSPPSGGAPSTDTQYF	TGTGCCAGCTCACCACCGAGCGGGGGGGCCCCAAGCACAGATACGCAGTATTTT
.	.	TRBV4-3	TRBJ2-1	CASSQGAVSYNEQFF	TGCGCCAGCAGCCAAGGGGCAGTAAGTTACAATGAGCAGTTCTTC
.	.	TRBV7-6	TRBJ2-3	CASSLLRTDTQYF	TGTGCCAGCAGCTTGCTTCGCACAGATACGCAGTATTTT
.	.	TRBV5-1	TRBJ1-5	CASSLEGLGNQPQHF	TGCGCCAGCAGCTTGGAAGGGTTGGGCAATCAGCCCCAGCATTTT
.	once	TRBV6-5	TRBJ1-6	CASSPHRSNSPLHF	TGTGCCAGCAGTCCCCATAGGAGTAATTCACCCCTCCACTTT
.	few	TRBV6-5	TRBJ1-1	CASGSTLATEAFF	TGTGCCAGCGGTTCGACCCTGGCCACTGAAGCTTTCTTT
TRBD1	.	TRBV30	TRBJ1-4	CAWTGQINEKLFF	TGTGCCTGGACGGGACAGATTAATGAAAAACTGTTTTTT
.	.	TRBV7-6	TRBJ2-5	CASSLRDWDETQYF	TGTGCCAGCAGCTTACGAGACTGGGACGAGACCCAGTACTTC
.	few	TRBV14	TRBJ2-5	CASSLSAGPTQYF	TGTGCCAGCAGCCTCAGCGCAGGCCCGACCCAGTACTTC
.	.	TRBV6-5	TRBJ1-6	CASSATSSYNSPLHF	TGTGCCAGCAGTGCCACTAGCTCCTATAATTCACCCCTCCACTTT
.	.	TRBV6-1	TRBJ2-2	CASSETGLNTGELFF	TGTGCCAGCAGTGAAACGGGACTTAACACCGGGGAGCTGTTTTTT
TRBD2	.	TRBV11-2	TRBJ2-5	CASSRLAGLGETQYF	TGTGCCAGCAGCCGTCTAGCGGGGTTAGGAGAGACCCAGTACTTC
.	.	TRBV5-4	TRBJ2-2	CASSQPPRLNTGELFF	TGCGCCAGCAGCCAACCCCCGAGGTTAAACACCGGGGAGCTGTTTTTT
.	.	TRBV7-9	TRBJ2-7	CASSSPPGRGTSDEQYF	TGTGCCAGCAGCTCTCCCCCCGGCAGGGGCACATCAGACGAGCAGTACTTC
.	.	TRBV6-5	TRBJ1-1	CATQGAGNTEAFF	TGTGCGACGCAGGGTGCGGGGAACACTGAAGCTTTCTTT
.	.	TRBV5-6	TRBJ1-2	CASSFTGAFDYGYTF	TGTGCCAGCAGCTTTACGGGAGCTTTTGACTATGGCTACACCTTC
TRBD2	once	TRBV6-5	TRBJ2-3	CASSYGISGGADTQYF	TGTGCCAGCAGTTACGGGATTAGCGGGGGGGCGGATACGCAGTATTTT
TRBD2	.	TRBV2	TRBJ2-1	CASSVSSGSTNEQFF	TGTGCCAGCAGTGTCTCTAGCGGGAGTACGAATGAGCAGTTCTTC
.	.	TRBV6-5	TRBJ2-2	CASRPVGGELFF	TGTGCCAGCAGACCCGTTGGCGGGGAGCTGTTTTTT
TRBD2	.	TRBV7-9	TRBJ2-3	CASSSPLAGVAQYF	TGTGCCAGCAGCTCACCCTTAGCGGGAGTGGCGCAGTATTTT
.	.	TRBV19	TRBJ1-2	CASTTGRTDYGYTF	TGTGCCAGTACCACGGGACGGACCGACTATGGCTACACCTTC
.	once	TRBV4-2	TRBJ1-5	CASSQDGQGNQPQHF	TGTGCCAGCAGCCAAGATGGGCAGGGGAATCAGCCCCAGCATTTT